A selection of T cell receptor beta chains follows, all from one sample in a study of vaccination effects on CD4 cells after COVID-19. The table came from immunoSEQ multiplex PCR; TCRdb's copy has only in-frame clones and leaves some out. The sample shows around 56,000 clones, 60% to 85% of them seen only once. These receptors have no identified antigens. This material consisted of CD4+ T cells from PBMCs cultured without peptide, taken before COVID-19 vaccination. The receptors were sampled from a human donor who received a COVID-19 vaccine. The CDR3 runs from the conserved cysteine through the conserved F or W. Each record gives: D gene, J gene, clone size, V gene, CDR3 protein, CDR3 DNA. D genes are given only for firm matches. Rows may omit the clone size; those that give it use once, few, many or a size class.

>.|TRBJ1-2|few|TRBV9
CASSSRQAGYTF
TGTGCCAGCAGCTCCAGACAGGCTGGCTACACCTTC
>.|TRBJ1-3|.|TRBV5-1
CASSLGVFGLSGNTIYF
TGCGCCAGCAGCTTGGGAGTGTTTGGCCTCTCTGGAAACACCATATATTTT
>.|TRBJ1-1|.|TRBV27
CATIRAGANTEAFF
TGTGCCACCATCCGGGCAGGTGCGAACACTGAAGCTTTCTTT
>.|TRBJ1-5|.|TRBV5-8
CASSPGGIEGQPQHF
TGTGCCAGCAGCCCCGGGGGGATTGAGGGTCAGCCCCAGCATTTT
>.|TRBJ2-1|once|TRBV5-4
CASSLEGLLGNEQFF
TGTGCCAGCAGCTTGGAGGGCCTATTGGGCAATGAGCAGTTCTTC
>.|TRBJ1-1|.|TRBV28
CASSFVEPTEAFF
TGTGCCAGCAGTTTTGTAGAGCCCACTGAAGCTTTCTTT
>.|TRBJ2-5|.|TRBV19
CASRDRRETQYF
TGTGCCAGCCGTGACAGGCGAGAGACCCAGTACTTC
>TRBD2|TRBJ2-2|.|TRBV24-1
CATSDLSGGTGELFF
TGTGCCACCAGTGATTTGAGCGGGGGCACCGGGGAGCTGTTTTTT
>.|TRBJ1-2|.|TRBV11-2
CASSFTSGPFYGYTF
TGTGCCAGCAGCTTTACCTCCGGGCCTTTTTATGGCTACACCTTC
>.|TRBJ1-6|once|TRBV24-1
CATSGSSSYNSPLHF
TGTGCCACCAGTGGTAGTAGCTCCTATAATTCACCCCTCCACTTT
>TRBD1|TRBJ1-2|.|TRBV10-1
CASSGTGPAGYTF
TGCGCCAGCAGTGGGACAGGTCCGGCAGGCTACACCTTC
>.|TRBJ1-5|.|TRBV6-5
CASRDSNQPQHF
TGTGCCAGCAGGGATAGCAATCAGCCCCAGCATTTT
>.|TRBJ1-5|.|TRBV10-3
CAISDIGNSNQPQHF
TGTGCCATCAGCGATATCGGAAATAGTAATCAGCCCCAGCATTTT
>TRBD1|TRBJ2-1|.|TRBV29-1
CSALRGTGGNEQFF
TGCAGCGCCCTTCGGGGGACAGGGGGGAATGAGCAGTTCTTC
>.|TRBJ2-3|once|TRBV30
CAWTPGSALTDTQYF
TGTGCCTGGACCCCAGGGTCGGCCCTCACAGATACGCAGTATTTT
>.|TRBJ2-3|.|TRBV5-4
CASSSVSAPAGDTQYF
TGTGCCAGCAGCTCCGTTTCGGCCCCGGCGGGGGATACGCAGTATTTT
>.|TRBJ2-5|.|TRBV5-1
CASSLVARGPETQYF
TGCGCCAGCAGCTTGGTAGCACGAGGGCCAGAGACCCAGTACTTC
>.|TRBJ2-1|.|TRBV9
CASSTRAQNNEQFF
TGTGCCAGCAGCACAAGGGCCCAAAACAATGAGCAGTTCTTC
>.|TRBJ2-6|.|TRBV27
CASSPLSGANVLTF
TGTGCCAGCAGTCCCCTTTCTGGGGCCAACGTCCTGACTTTC
>.|TRBJ2-4|.|TRBV5-1
CASSLDIGGAKNIQYF
TGCGCCAGCAGCTTGGATATAGGCGGGGCGAAAAACATTCAGTACTTC